This TCR beta chain stems from a study of post-analysis software for immune sequencing data. In the study overall: Recorded subtypes: relapsing-remitting, secondary progressive, progressive-relapsing; some patients unannotated.

Unique molecular identifiers were carried by the TCR beta cDNA libraries. Each batch of roughly 0.95 to 10 million T cells produced some 500,000 cDNA molecules. TCRdb reprocessed the PCR reads via MiXCR and lists one record per CDR3 protein. The profile shows roughly 650,000 distinct CDR3 sequences, approximately 60% of them singletons. This clonotype was seen a single time. Its antigen is currently unknown. The CDR3 loop spans 18 amino acids. With 4 bases removed from V and 4 bases from J, the gap between germline ends came to 26 bases. Germline CDR1 SGHRS, CDR2 YFSETQ. Findings of the study overall: Five TRBV segments, including TRBV5-6, TRBV5-1 and TRBV20-1, were more frequent in patients than controls. Significantly lower normalized Chao1 diversity was found in patients with multiple sclerosis relative to controls.

What was sequenced was blood. The chain couples TRBV5-1 to TRBJ1-1; tentative D call: TRBD1 (5 bases). The TCR was taken from a girl aged 2 to 9 with multiple sclerosis. The CDR3 coding sequence is TGCGCCAGCAGCCCTCGACAGTTTTGGATCCAGGTGGGCACTGAAGCTTTCTTT. Amino acid sequence: CASSPRQFWIQVGTEAFF.